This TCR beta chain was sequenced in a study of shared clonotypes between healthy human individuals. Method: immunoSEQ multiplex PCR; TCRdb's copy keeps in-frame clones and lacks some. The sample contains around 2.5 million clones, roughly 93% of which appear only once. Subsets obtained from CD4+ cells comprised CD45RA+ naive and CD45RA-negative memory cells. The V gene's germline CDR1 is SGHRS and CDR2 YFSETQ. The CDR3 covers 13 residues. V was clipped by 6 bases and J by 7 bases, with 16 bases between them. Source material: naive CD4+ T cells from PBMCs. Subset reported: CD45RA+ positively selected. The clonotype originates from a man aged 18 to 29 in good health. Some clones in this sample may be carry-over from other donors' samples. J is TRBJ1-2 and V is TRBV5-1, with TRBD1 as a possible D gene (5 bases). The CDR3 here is CASTLGAGIGYTF. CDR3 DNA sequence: TGCGCCAGCACCCTGGGAGCAGGGATTGGCTACACCTTC.